This T cell receptor beta chain was observed in a study of vaccination effects on CD4 cells after COVID-19. Study-level information: The study sampled a few convalescent patients both early and late after vaccination. Findings of the study overall: Few convalescent patients, and no early post-infection timepoints, were available to the study.

Subsequent to roughly 9 days of culture, CD4+ T cells were isolated. Their SARS-CoV-2 infection, verified by PCR, occurred between March and December 2020. The cohort was immunized with two doses of either the BNT162b2 or mRNA-1273 vaccine. Cultures got half-medium changes with IL-2 on days 3 and 7. Produced via immunoSEQ multiplex PCR; TCRdb's table is partial and in-frame only. The data hold 50,000 or so clones, with about four fifths observed a single time. This clone was counted between two and nine times. Its antigen is currently unknown. The source is a human donor who had a prior SARS-CoV-2 infection. The material was CD4+ T cells from PBMCs cultured without peptide, obtained after COVID-19 vaccination.

CDR3 DNA: TGTGCCAGCAGAAAAGCCGCGGGACATGAGCAGTTCTTC. Amino acids: CASRKAAGHEQFF. V is TRBV6-5 and J is TRBJ2-1, with D possibly being TRBD2 (6 bases). V was cut by 6 bases and J by 8 bases, with 14 bases left in between. The CDR3 extends over 13 amino acids. Germline V CDR1 and CDR2: MNHEY, SVGAGI.